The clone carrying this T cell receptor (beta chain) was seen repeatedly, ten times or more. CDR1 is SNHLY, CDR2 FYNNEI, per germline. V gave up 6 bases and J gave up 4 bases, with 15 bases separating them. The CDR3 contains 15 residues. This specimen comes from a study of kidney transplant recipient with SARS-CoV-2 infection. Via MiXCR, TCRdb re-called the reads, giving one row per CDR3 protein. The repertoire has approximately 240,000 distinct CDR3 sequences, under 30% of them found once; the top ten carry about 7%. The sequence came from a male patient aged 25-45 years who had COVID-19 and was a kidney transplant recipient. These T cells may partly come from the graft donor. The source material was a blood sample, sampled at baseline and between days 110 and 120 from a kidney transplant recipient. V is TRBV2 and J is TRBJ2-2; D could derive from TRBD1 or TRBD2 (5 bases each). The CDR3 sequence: CASRPFSRGTGELFF. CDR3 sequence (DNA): TGTGCCAGCAGGCCCTTCTCGAGGGGCACCGGGGAGCTGTTTTTT. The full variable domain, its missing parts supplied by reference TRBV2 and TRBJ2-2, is EPEVTQTPSHQVTQMGQEVILRCVPISNHLYFYWYRQILGQKVEFLVSFYNNEISEKSEIFDDQFSVERPDGSNFTLKIRSTKLEDSAMYFCASRPFSRGTGELFFGEGSRLTVL.